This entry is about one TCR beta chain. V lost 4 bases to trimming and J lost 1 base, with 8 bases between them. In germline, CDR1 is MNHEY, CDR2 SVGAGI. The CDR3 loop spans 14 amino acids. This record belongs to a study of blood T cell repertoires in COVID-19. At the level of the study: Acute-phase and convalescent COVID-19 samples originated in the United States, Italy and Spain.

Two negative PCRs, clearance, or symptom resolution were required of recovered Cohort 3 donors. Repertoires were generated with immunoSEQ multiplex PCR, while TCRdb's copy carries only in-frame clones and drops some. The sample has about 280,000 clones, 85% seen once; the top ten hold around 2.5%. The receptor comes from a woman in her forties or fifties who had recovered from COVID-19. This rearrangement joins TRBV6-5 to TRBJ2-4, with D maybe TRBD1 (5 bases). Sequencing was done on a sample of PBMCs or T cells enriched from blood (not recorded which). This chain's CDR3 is CASSLGVAKNIQYF. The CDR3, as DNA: TGTGCCAGCAGTTTAGGGGTGGCCAAAAACATTCAGTACTTC.